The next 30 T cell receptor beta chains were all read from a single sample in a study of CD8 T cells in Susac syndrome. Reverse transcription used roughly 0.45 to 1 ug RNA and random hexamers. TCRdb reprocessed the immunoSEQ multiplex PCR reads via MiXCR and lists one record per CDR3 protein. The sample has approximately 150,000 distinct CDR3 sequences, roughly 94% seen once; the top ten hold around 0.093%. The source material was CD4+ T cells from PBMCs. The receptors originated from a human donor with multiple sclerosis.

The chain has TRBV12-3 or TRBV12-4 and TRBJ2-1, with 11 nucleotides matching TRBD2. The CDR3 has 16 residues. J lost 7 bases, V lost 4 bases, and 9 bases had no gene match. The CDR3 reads CASSSQTSGTLNEQFF. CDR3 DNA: TGTGCCAGCAGTTCTCAGACTAGCGGGACATTGAATGAGCAGTTCTTC.

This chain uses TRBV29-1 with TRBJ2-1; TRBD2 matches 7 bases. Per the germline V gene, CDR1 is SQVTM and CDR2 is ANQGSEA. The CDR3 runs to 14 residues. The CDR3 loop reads CSALGEGRWNEQFF. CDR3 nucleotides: TGCAGTGCCCTGGGGGAGGGCCGATGGAATGAGCAGTTCTTC.

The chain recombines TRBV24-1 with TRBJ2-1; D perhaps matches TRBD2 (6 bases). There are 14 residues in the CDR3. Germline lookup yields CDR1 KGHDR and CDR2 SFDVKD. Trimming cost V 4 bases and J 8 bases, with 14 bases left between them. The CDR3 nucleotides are TGTGCCACCAGTGAAACGGGACTCAGCGATGAGCAGTTCTTC. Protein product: CATSETGLSDEQFF.

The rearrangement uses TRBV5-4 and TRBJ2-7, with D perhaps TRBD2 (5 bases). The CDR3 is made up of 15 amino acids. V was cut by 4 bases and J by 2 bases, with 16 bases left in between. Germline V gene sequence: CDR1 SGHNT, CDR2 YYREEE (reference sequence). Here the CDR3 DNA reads TGTGCCAGCAGCGAAAGCGGAGTTGGGGCCTACGAGCAGTACTTC. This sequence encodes CASSESGVGAYEQYF.

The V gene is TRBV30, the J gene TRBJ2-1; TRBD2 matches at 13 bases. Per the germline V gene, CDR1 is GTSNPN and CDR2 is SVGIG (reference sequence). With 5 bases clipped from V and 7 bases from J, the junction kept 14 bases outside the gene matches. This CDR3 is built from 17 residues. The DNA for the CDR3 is TGTGCCTGGTCGACTAGCGGGAGGAGGGGACTAGGGAATGAGCAGTTCTTC. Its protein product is CAWSTSGRRGLGNEQFF. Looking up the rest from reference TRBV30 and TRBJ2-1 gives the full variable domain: SQTIHQWPATLVQPVGSPLSLECTVEGTSNPNLYWYRQAAGRGLQLLFYSVGIGQISSEVPQNLSASRPQDRQFILSSKKLLLSDSGFYLCAWSTSGRRGLGNEQFFGPGTRLTVL.

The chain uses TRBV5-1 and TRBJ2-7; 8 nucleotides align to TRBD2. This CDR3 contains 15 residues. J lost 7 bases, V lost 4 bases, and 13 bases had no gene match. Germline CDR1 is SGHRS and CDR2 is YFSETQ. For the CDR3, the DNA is TGCGCCAGCAGCCCGTGGCCCGCGGGAGGTGAGGAGCAGTACTTC. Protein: CASSPWPAGGEEQYF.

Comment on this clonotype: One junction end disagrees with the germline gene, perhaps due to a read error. CDR3 loop: CASSQDGGRGPSGF. Written as DNA, the CDR3 is TGTGCCAGCAGCCAAGATGGGGGGCGGGGCCCTTCTGGGTTC. The V and J genes are TRBV4-2 and TRBJ2-1; TRBD1 or TRBD2 may be the D gene (6 bases each). Germline V lookup: CDR1 LGHNA, CDR2 YNFKEQ. CDR3 size: 14 residues.

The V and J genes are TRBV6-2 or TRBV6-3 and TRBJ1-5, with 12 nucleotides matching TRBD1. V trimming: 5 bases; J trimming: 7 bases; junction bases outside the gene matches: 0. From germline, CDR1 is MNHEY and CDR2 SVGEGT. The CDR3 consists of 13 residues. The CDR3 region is CASSGTGGQPQHF. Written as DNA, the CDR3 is TGTGCCAGCAGTGGGACAGGGGGCCAGCCCCAGCATTTT.

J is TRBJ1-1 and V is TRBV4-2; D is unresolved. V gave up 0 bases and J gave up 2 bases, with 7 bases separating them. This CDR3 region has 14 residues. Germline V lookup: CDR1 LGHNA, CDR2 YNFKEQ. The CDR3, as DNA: TGTGCCAGCAGCCAAGATCTATTCAACACTGAAGCTTTCTTT. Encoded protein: CASSQDLFNTEAFF.

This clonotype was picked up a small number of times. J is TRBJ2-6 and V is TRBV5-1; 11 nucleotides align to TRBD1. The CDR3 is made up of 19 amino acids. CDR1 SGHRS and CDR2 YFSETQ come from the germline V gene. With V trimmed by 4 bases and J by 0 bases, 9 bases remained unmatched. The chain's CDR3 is CASSALPGTGGSGANVLTF. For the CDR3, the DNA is TGCGCCAGCAGCGCTCTCCCCGGGACAGGGGGCTCTGGGGCCAACGTCCTGACTTTC.

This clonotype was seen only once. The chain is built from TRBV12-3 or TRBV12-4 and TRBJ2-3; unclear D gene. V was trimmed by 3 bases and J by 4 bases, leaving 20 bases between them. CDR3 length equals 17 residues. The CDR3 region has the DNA TGTGCCAGCAGTTTCCTGGGGTTTCCCCAATCGCCAGATACGCAGTATTTT. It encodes CASSFLGFPQSPDTQYF.

The CDR3 DNA reads as TGTGCCAGCAGCCAAGATAGGTGGGCCAACTATGGCTACACCTTC. Residues: CASSQDRWANYGYTF. This chain joins TRBV3-1 and TRBJ1-2, with unresolved D. Between the trimmed V and J ends, which lost 0 bases and 2 bases, there was a span of 10 bases. The CDR3 runs 15 residues. Looked up from germline, CDR1 is LGHDT and CDR2 is YNNKEL (reference sequence).

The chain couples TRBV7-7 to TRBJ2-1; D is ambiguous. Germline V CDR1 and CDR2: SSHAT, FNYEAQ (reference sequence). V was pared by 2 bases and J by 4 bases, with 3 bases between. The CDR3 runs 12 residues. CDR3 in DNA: TGTGCCAGCAGCTTACTGTACAATGAGCAGTTCTTC. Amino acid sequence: CASSLLYNEQFF.

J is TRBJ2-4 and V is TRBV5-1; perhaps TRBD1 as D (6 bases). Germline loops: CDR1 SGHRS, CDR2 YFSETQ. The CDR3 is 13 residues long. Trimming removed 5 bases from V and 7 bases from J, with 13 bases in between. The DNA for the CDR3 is TGCGCCAGCAGAGGACAGCAGGGGAACATTCAGTACTTC. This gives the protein CASRGQQGNIQYF.

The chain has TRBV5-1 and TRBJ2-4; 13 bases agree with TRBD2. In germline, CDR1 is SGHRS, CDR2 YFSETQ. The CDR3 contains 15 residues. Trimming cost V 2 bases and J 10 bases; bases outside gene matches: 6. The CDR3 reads CASSFGTSGTLIQYF. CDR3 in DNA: TGCGCCAGCAGCTTCGGGACTAGCGGGACCCTAATTCAGTACTTC.

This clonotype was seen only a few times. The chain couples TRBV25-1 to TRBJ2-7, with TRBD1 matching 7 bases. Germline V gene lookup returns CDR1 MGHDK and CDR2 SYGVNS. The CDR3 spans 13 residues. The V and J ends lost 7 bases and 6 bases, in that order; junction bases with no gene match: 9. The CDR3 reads CASKIGTATEQYF. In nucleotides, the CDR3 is TGTGCCAGCAAAATCGGGACAGCCACCGAGCAGTACTTC.

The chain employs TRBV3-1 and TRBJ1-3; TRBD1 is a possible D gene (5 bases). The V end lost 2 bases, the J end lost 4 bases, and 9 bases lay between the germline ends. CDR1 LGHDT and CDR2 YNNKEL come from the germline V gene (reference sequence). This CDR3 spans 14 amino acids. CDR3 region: CASSQQGDGNTIYF. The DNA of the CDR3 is TGTGCCAGCAGCCAACAGGGAGACGGAAACACCATATATTTT.

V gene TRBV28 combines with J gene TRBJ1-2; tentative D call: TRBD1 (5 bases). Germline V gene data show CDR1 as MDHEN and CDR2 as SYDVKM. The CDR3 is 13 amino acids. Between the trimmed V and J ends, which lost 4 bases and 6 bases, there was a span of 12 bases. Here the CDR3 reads CASSSTDRHGYTF. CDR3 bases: TGTGCCAGCAGTTCTACAGACAGACATGGCTACACCTTC.

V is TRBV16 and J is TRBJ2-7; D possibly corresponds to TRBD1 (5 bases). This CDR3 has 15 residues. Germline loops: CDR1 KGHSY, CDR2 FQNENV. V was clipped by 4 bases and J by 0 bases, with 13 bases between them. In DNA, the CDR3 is TGTGCCAGCAGCCCGAGGACAACCTTCTCCTACGAGCAGTACTTC. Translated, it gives CASSPRTTFSYEQYF.

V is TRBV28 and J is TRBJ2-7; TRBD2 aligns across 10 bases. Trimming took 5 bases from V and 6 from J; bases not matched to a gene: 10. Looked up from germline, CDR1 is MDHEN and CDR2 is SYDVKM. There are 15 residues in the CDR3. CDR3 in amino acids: CASSPHSGTSAEQYF. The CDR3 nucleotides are TGTGCCAGCAGTCCTCACTCCGGGACTAGCGCCGAGCAGTACTTC.

CDR3 region: CAWSGGWASGANVLTF. The CDR3 DNA sequence: TGTGCCTGGAGTGGAGGATGGGCTTCTGGGGCCAACGTCCTGACTTTC. The chain has TRBV30 and TRBJ2-6; D remains unclear. The CDR3 is 16 residues long. CDR1 and CDR2 from the germline V gene are GTSNPN and SVGIG (reference sequence). The V and J ends lost 1 base and 1 base respectively, with 11 bases between them.

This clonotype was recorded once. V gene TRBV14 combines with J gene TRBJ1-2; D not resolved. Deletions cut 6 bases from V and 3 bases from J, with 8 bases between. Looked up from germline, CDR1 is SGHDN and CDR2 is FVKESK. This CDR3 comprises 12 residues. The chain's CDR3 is CASSESDYGYTF. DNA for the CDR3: TGTGCCAGCAGTGAATCAGACTATGGCTACACCTTC.

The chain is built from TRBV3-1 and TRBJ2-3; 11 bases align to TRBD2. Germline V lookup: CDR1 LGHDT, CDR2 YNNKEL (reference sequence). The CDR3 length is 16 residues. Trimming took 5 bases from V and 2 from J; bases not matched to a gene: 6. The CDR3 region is CASSGTSGRITDTQYF. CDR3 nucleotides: TGTGCCAGCAGCGGGACTAGCGGTCGAATCACAGATACGCAGTATTTT.

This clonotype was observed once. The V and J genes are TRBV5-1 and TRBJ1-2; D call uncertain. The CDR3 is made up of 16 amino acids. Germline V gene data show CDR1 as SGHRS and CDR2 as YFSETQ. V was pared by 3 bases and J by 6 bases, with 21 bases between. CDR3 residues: CASSSEPAGKGNGYTF. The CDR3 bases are TGCGCCAGCAGCTCCGAGCCCGCGGGGAAGGGAAATGGCTACACCTTC.

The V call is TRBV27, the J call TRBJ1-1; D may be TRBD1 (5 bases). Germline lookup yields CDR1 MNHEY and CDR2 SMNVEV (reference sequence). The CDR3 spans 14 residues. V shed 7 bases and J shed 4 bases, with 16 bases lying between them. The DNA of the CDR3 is TGTGCCAGCAAGAGTAATGGGGACGGCACTGAAGCTTTCTTT. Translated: CASKSNGDGTEAFF.

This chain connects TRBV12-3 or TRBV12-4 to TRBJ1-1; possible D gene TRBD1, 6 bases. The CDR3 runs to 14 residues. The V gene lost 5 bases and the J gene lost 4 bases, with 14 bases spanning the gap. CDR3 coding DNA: TGTGCCAGCAGTGCGTACAGGGAACCCACTGAAGCTTTCTTT. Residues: CASSAYREPTEAFF.

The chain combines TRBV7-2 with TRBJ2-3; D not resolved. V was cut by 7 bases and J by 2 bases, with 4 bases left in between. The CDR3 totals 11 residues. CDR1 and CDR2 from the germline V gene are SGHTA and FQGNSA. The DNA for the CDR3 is TGTGCCAGCACCCCCACAGATACGCAGTATTTT. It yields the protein CASTPTDTQYF.

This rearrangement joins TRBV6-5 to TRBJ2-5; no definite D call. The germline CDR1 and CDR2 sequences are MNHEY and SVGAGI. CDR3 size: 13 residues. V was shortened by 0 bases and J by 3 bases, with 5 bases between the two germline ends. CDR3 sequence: CASSYSLKETQYF. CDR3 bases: TGTGCCAGCAGTTACTCGCTGAAAGAGACCCAGTACTTC.

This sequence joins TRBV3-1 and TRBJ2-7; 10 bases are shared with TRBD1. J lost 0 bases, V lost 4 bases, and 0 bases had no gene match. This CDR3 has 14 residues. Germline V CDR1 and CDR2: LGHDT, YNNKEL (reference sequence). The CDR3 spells CASSRQGASYEQYF. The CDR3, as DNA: TGTGCCAGCAGCCGACAGGGGGCCTCCTACGAGCAGTACTTC.

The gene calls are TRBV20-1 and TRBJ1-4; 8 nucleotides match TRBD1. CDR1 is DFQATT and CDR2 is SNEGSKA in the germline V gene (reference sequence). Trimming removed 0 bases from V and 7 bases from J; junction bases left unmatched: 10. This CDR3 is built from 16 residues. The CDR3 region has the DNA TGCAGTGCTAGAGATGACAGGGGTACCCTCGGTGAAAAACTGTTTTTT. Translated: CSARDDRGTLGEKLFF.